This TCR beta chain was sequenced for a study of blood T cell repertoires in COVID-19 (TCRdb year 2020). Context from the whole study: Collaborator samples came from the United States, Italy and Spain and covered acute and convalescent phases of COVID-19. The prospective study material was composed of cDNA or gDNA derived from T cells, B-cell-depleted T cells, or PBMCs. Deeply sampled blood TCRbeta repertoires from subjects exposed to, actively infected with, or recovered from COVID-19 were included in the dataset. A freely available public database, intended as a resource for researchers studying the immune response to SARS-CoV-2, is where the repertoires were released. Samples came from the ongoing ImmuneRACE study (first 160 participants) plus 1,254 subjects from 6 global collaborators. Sample metadata almost always included a de-identified subject ID, COVID-19 status, age in years and sex. Where available, HLA class I and class II types were taken from metadata supplied by the sample provider and were not determined by assay-based typing.

What the research found in general, with its limitations: The amount of clinical and demographic metadata varied by source and participant and was provided uncurated.

The immunoSEQ Assay, a bias-controlled multiplex PCR, was used to amplify TCRbeta CDR3 regions from genomic DNA. Under the source paper's analysis protocol: Within the assay, amplification of reference gene primers was used to estimate how many nucleated cells each sample contained. Sequence reads were collapsed and filtered to measure the absolute abundance of every unique TCRbeta CDR3 rearrangement. Productive Simpson clonality was computed per sample as the square root of Simpson's diversity index over productive rearrangements. The table was pulled from immuneACCESS by TCRdb, which kept in-frame rearrangements only. Such tables lose some clones; where checked, under half of the loss comes from unresolved V genes, and the rest has no known cause. The V and J calls and clone size are taken from that table; D and trimming were inferred from the DNA. The sample contains some 150,000 clones, 80% to 90% of them found a single time. Clones ranked in the top ten supply about a tenth of the sample.

Comments on this clone: The target of this receptor is not known. There are no base qualities to consult, and no much larger clone falls within one base.

One collaborating source in Seattle enrolled patients during active infection and followed them longitudinally through the course of disease. Each collaborating institution followed its own protocols to collect whole blood in K2EDTA tubes. For TCRbeta analysis, collaborators shipped samples as frozen whole blood, isolated PBMCs, or DNA extracted from either of those sample types. Sequenced: peripheral blood. The TCR was taken from a woman in her fifties or sixties with COVID-19, enrolled during active disease.

The CDR3 region reads CASSQEGLAGLSSYNEQFF. Read as DNA, the sequence is TGCGCCAGCAGCCAAGAGGGACTAGCGGGGCTCTCATCCTACAATGAGCAGTTCTTC. The sequence links TRBV4-3 to TRBJ2-1; 13 central nucleotides agree with TRBD2. The germline V gene yields LGHNA for CDR1 and YSLEER for CDR2. Ends trimmed: V by 0 bases, J by 1 base; bases unmatched to a gene: 6. The CDR3 holds 19 amino acids from the cysteine to the phenylalanine. The only DNA kept is the CDR3, 57 bases in frame from the first base.